These 17 T cell receptor beta chains share one sample of origin, sequenced in a study of memory CD4+ T cells and cytomegalovirus serostatus. Single viable CD3+CD4+CD8-CD45RO+ cells were sorted as the memory CD4+ T cells. Sequenced by immunoSEQ multiplex PCR; TCRdb stores in-frame clones only, minus some. The profile covers some 60,000 clones, with about 73% appearing a single time and more than 2.5% taken by the ten largest. Material for sequencing was memory CD4+ T cells from blood. The receptors stem from an adult in good health and CMV-seropositive.

The genes are TRBV5-1 and TRBJ2-7, with D unclear. Germline assignment: CDR1 SGHRS and CDR2 YFSETQ. This CDR3 is built from 12 residues. Trimming removed 6 bases from V and 6 bases from J, with 13 bases in between. CDR3: CASTIPVCEQYF. CDR3 nucleotides: TGCGCCAGCACGATCCCCGTATGCGAGCAGTACTTC.

CDR3 sequence (DNA): TGTGCCAGCACCTTGGGACAGGGAAGGGATGGCTACACCTTC. As protein: CASTLGQGRDGYTF. The V and J genes are TRBV7-9 and TRBJ1-2; 9 bases are a match to TRBD1. There are 14 residues in the CDR3. CDR1 and CDR2 (germline): SEHNR, FQNEAQ (reference sequence). J gave up 6 bases and V 7 bases, and 9 bases lay outside the gene matches. Supplemented by reference TRBV7-9 and TRBJ1-2, the full variable domain reads DTGVSQNPRHKITKRGQNVTFRCDPISEHNRLYWYRQTLGQGPEFLTYFQNEAQLEKSRLLSDRFSAERPKGSFSTLEIQRTEQGDSAMYLCASTLGQGRDGYTFGSGTRLTVV.

The V call is TRBV28, the J call TRBJ2-7; 7 bases align to TRBD1. CDR1 is MDHEN, CDR2 SYDVKM, per germline. The CDR3 totals 16 residues. Germline trimming cut 3 bases from V and 3 bases from J; bases unmatched to any gene: 11. In nucleotides, the CDR3 is TGTGCCAGCAGTTTCGCGCCAACAGGGGTAGACTACGAGCAGTACTTC. Translated: CASSFAPTGVDYEQYF.

This clone was found a few times. The V gene is TRBV7-2, the J gene TRBJ1-1; D call uncertain. Per germline, CDR1 SGHTA and CDR2 FQGNSA. The CDR3 has 12 amino acids. V lost 6 bases and J 8 bases, leaving 13 bases between the germline ends. CDR3 nucleotides: TGTGCCAGCAGAGACCAGGTAACGGAAGCTTTCTTT. Its translation is CASRDQVTEAFF.

J is TRBJ2-3 and V is TRBV7-2; 9 bases map to TRBD2. Germline V CDR1 and CDR2: SGHTA, FQGNSA. This CDR3 is 16 amino acids long. The V and J ends lost 5 bases and 3 bases, in that order; junction bases with no gene match: 9. The CDR3 DNA is TGTGCCAGCAGCATTTATAGCGGGAGTGGGACAGATACGCAGTATTTT. It translates to CASSIYSGSGTDTQYF.

V is TRBV7-6 and J is TRBJ2-5, with 8 bases lining up with TRBD2. V lost 2 bases, J lost 0 bases, and 17 bases stayed unmatched. The CDR3 consists of 20 residues. Germline CDR1 reads SGHVS; CDR2 reads FNYEAQ. This chain's CDR3 is CASSLKGVGSGARYQETQYF. The CDR3 coding sequence is TGTGCCAGCAGCTTAAAGGGTGTGGGTAGCGGGGCCCGCTACCAAGAGACCCAGTACTTC. Filled out from reference TRBV7-6 and TRBJ2-5, the complete variable domain reads GAGVSQSPRYKVTKRGQDVALRCDPISGHVSLYWYRQALGQGPEFLTYFNYEAQQDKSGLPNDRFSAERPEGSISTLTIQRTEQRDSAMYRCASSLKGVGSGARYQETQYFGPGTRLLVL.

The chain joins TRBV2 to TRBJ2-7; 7 bases align to TRBD2. The CDR3 is made up of 15 amino acids. Germline V gene lookup returns CDR1 SNHLY and CDR2 FYNNEI. Losses at the gene ends were 4 bases for V and 5 bases for J; bases not matched to a gene: 11. The CDR3 DNA is TGTGCCAGCAGTGCTTGGGCGGGAGATTTGAACGAGCAGTACTTC. Translation gives CASSAWAGDLNEQYF. Based on the CDR3 plus reference TRBV2 and TRBJ2-7, the full variable domain is EPEVTQTPSHQVTQMGQEVILRCVPISNHLYFYWYRQILGQKVEFLVSFYNNEISEKSEIFDDQFSVERPDGSNFTLKIRSTKLEDSAMYFCASSAWAGDLNEQYFGPGTRLTVT.

V gene TRBV5-6 combines with J gene TRBJ1-2; D is unresolved. From germline, CDR1 is SGHDT and CDR2 YYEEEE. This CDR3 is 14 amino acids long. Between the trimmed V and J ends, which lost 4 bases and 2 bases, there was a span of 12 bases. The CDR3 DNA reads as TGTGCCAGCAGCCCCTCCCGAGCGAACTATGGCTACACCTTC. Translated, it gives CASSPSRANYGYTF.

V is TRBV6-1 and J is TRBJ1-1; 7 bases fit TRBD1. With 10 bases clipped from V and 0 bases from J, the junction kept 8 bases outside the gene matches. In germline, CDR1 is MNHNS, CDR2 SASEGT. This CDR3 is built from 14 residues. In nucleotides, the CDR3 is TGTGCCACCAGGGGAACAGGGGTGAACACTGAAGCTTTCTTT. The encoded protein is CATRGTGVNTEAFF.

The rearrangement links TRBV28 to TRBJ2-1; weak D call: TRBD1 (5 bases). The V gene lost 4 bases and the J gene lost 12 bases, with 10 bases spanning the gap. Germline V gives CDR1 MDHEN, CDR2 SYDVKM. The CDR3 totals 11 residues. As DNA, the CDR3 is TGTGCCAGCAGTTCCCTCACAGGGCAGTTCTTC. This gives the protein CASSSLTGQFF.

CDR3 region: CASSLWEATDTQYF. The CDR3 DNA reads as TGCGCCAGCAGCTTGTGGGAGGCCACAGATACGCAGTATTTT. The chain has TRBV5-1 and TRBJ2-3; D is perhaps TRBD2 (6 bases). In germline, CDR1 is SGHRS, CDR2 YFSETQ. V was clipped by 1 base and J by 2 bases, with 8 bases between them. This CDR3 has 14 residues.

This chain joins TRBV11-3 and TRBJ1-1, with a weak D call TRBD1 (5 bases). The CDR3 has 13 residues. Per the germline V gene, CDR1 is SGHNT and CDR2 is YENEEA. The V and J ends lost 4 bases and 11 bases respectively, with 17 bases between them. CDR3: CASSSRSWGEAFF. CDR3 bases: TGTGCCAGCAGCTCCCGAAGTTGGGGGGAGGCTTTCTTT.

This rearrangement joins TRBV2 to TRBJ2-7, with 8 positions matching TRBD1. CDR1 is SNHLY, CDR2 FYNNEI, per germline. The length of the CDR3 is 14 residues. V lost 6 bases and J lost 1; bases outside the gene matches: 5. CDR3 amino acids: CASRDRQGSYEQYV. The CDR3 coding sequence is TGTGCCAGCAGGGACCGACAGGGGTCCTACGAGCAGTACGTC.

The chain joins TRBV2 to TRBJ1-5, with D unresolved. V was trimmed by 3 bases and J by 7 bases, leaving 10 bases between them. This CDR3 spans 13 amino acids. Per germline, CDR1 SNHLY and CDR2 FYNNEI. CDR3 protein: CASSEREGQPQHF. In DNA, the CDR3 is TGTGCCAGCAGTGAGAGGGAAGGCCAGCCCCAGCATTTT.

The chain joins TRBV11-2 to TRBJ2-7; tentative D call: TRBD2 (5 bases). The CDR3 spans 14 residues. CDR1 SGHAT and CDR2 FQNNGV come from the germline V gene. The CDR3 bases are TGTGCCAGCAGCTTAGGGTCTAGCTCCAACGAGCAGTACGTC. Encoded protein: CASSLGSSSNEQYV.

The chain employs TRBV4-2 and TRBJ2-3; D uncertain. The V gene's germline CDR1 is LGHNA and CDR2 YNFKEQ. V gave up 4 bases and J gave up 0 bases, with 8 bases separating them. The CDR3 contains 14 residues. The CDR3 region has the DNA TGTGCCAGCAGCCGGGGAACTAGCACAGATACGCAGTATTTT. This encodes CASSRGTSTDTQYF.

Written as DNA, the CDR3 is TGTGCCTGCGCCACCGGGGCTCTAGCCAAAAACATTCAGTACTTC. This sequence encodes CACATGALAKNIQYF. The rearrangement uses TRBV30 and TRBJ2-4; D tentatively reads TRBD1 or TRBD2 (5 bases each). V was shortened by 6 bases and J by 0 bases, with 15 bases between the two germline ends. This CDR3 is built from 15 residues. The germline CDR1 and CDR2 sequences are GTSNPN and SVGIG (reference sequence).